This TCR beta chain was observed in a study of blood T cell repertoires in COVID-19. Across the whole study: The origin of the acute and convalescent COVID-19 samples was the United States, Italy and Spain. T cells, B-cell-depleted T cells, or PBMCs provided the cDNA or gDNA that served as material.

The CDR3 has 16 amino acids. Germline V gene sequence: CDR1 SGHRS, CDR2 YFSETQ. Trimming removed 3 bases from V and 6 bases from J, with 21 bases in between. Original processing methods: The assay estimated nucleated cells by amplifying reference gene primers. Generated by immunoSEQ multiplex PCR, the TCRdb table keeps only in-frame clones and is missing some. V and J calls and clone size come straight from that table; D and trimming were deduced from the DNA. The sample shows about 280,000 clones, approximately 88% of them seen only once. This chain connects TRBV5-1 to TRBJ1-1, with D hard to call. The clonotype was recovered from a man aged 18 to 30 with active or convalescent COVID-19. Source material: peripheral blood. CDR3 coding DNA: TGCGCCAGCAGCTCTTTCATAGAATCGGGTGGCTCTGAAGCTTTCTTT. Translation: CASSSFIESGGSEAFF.